The rows below give T cell receptor beta chains drawn from one sample of a study of breast tumors, draining lymph nodes, adjacent tissues. MiXCR was run by TCRdb on the multiplex PCR reads, yielding one entry per CDR3 protein. The sample holds approximately 300,000 distinct CDR3 sequences, 30% to 35% seen once. Material for sequencing was axillary lymph node tissue. These receptors were collected from a female donor with breast cancer. Some clones in this sample may be carry-over from other donors' samples. CDR3s include the opening cysteine and the closing phenylalanine or tryptophan. Each record gives: V gene, D gene, clone size, J gene, CDR3 protein, CDR3 DNA. A D gene is named only where the DNA matches it firmly. Clone size is stated in some rows and not others, as once, few, many or a class when expanded.

v_call: TRBV4-3; d_call: TRBD1; clone_size: .; j_call: TRBJ2-5; cdr3_aa: CASRQADPTGGETQYF; cdr3_nt: TGCGCCAGCAGGCAAGCCGACCCTACAGGGGGCGAGACCCAGTACTTC
v_call: TRBV6-5; d_call: .; clone_size: many; j_call: TRBJ2-2; cdr3_aa: CASSYGTVGTGELFF; cdr3_nt: TGTGCCAGCAGTTACGGGACGGTCGGGACCGGGGAGCTGTTTTTT
v_call: TRBV19; d_call: .; clone_size: many; j_call: TRBJ2-1; cdr3_aa: CASQRSSYNEQFF; cdr3_nt: TGTGCCAGCCAGAGGAGCTCCTACAATGAGCAGTTCTTC
v_call: TRBV11-2; d_call: TRBD1; clone_size: many; j_call: TRBJ2-7; cdr3_aa: CASSQGTDRSEQYF; cdr3_nt: TGTGCCAGCAGCCAGGGGACAGATAGGTCCGAGCAGTACTTC
v_call: TRBV6-5; d_call: .; clone_size: many; j_call: TRBJ1-3; cdr3_aa: CASSYFRSSGNTIYF; cdr3_nt: TGTGCCAGCAGTTACTTCAGGTCCTCTGGAAACACCATATATTTT
v_call: TRBV5-8; d_call: .; clone_size: many; j_call: TRBJ1-5; cdr3_aa: CASSLGPGRNQPQHF; cdr3_nt: TGTGCCAGCAGCTTGGGACCGGGGCGCAATCAGCCCCAGCATTTT
v_call: TRBV7-9; d_call: TRBD2; clone_size: many; j_call: TRBJ2-3; cdr3_aa: CASSDKAGTSGSRTDTQYF; cdr3_nt: TGTGCCAGCAGTGATAAAGCGGGGACTAGCGGGTCTCGCACAGATACGCAGTATTTT
v_call: TRBV9; d_call: .; clone_size: many; j_call: TRBJ1-6; cdr3_aa: CASSRDGNSPLHF; cdr3_nt: TGTGCCAGCAGCCGGGACGGCAATTCACCCCTCCACTTT
v_call: TRBV19; d_call: .; clone_size: .; j_call: TRBJ1-1; cdr3_aa: CASSIEGSQQNTEAFF; cdr3_nt: TGTGCCAGTAGTATAGAAGGGTCCCAACAGAACACTGAAGCTTTCTTT
v_call: TRBV14; d_call: TRBD2; clone_size: .; j_call: TRBJ2-3; cdr3_aa: CASSRTSGSTDTPYF; cdr3_nt: TGTGCCAGCAGTCGGACTAGCGGAAGCACAGATACGCCGTATTTT
v_call: TRBV5-5; d_call: .; clone_size: .; j_call: TRBJ2-5; cdr3_aa: CASSRAGGFQETQYF; cdr3_nt: TGTGCCAGCAGCCGAGCAGGGGGGTTCCAAGAGACCCAGTACTTC
v_call: TRBV30; d_call: .; clone_size: few; j_call: TRBJ1-5; cdr3_aa: CAWRDSGGNQPQHF; cdr3_nt: TGTGCCTGGAGAGACAGCGGGGGCAATCAGCCCCAGCATTTT
v_call: TRBV9; d_call: TRBD1; clone_size: many; j_call: TRBJ1-2; cdr3_aa: CASSARTGSTVKYGYTF; cdr3_nt: TGTGCCAGCAGCGCTCGGACAGGGTCGACCGTGAAGTATGGCTACACCTTC
v_call: TRBV15; d_call: .; clone_size: many; j_call: TRBJ2-7; cdr3_aa: CATSRDSYEQYF; cdr3_nt: TGTGCCACCAGCAGAGATTCCTACGAGCAGTACTTC
v_call: TRBV7-8; d_call: .; clone_size: many; j_call: TRBJ2-2; cdr3_aa: CAAKRAVSNTGELFF; cdr3_nt: TGTGCCGCCAAGCGGGCGGTCTCGAACACCGGGGAGCTGTTTTTT